This T cell receptor beta chain was recovered during a study of early stage breast cancer tumors. Sequenced by immunoSEQ multiplex PCR; TCRdb stores in-frame clones only, minus some. The data contain about 11,000 clones, approximately 72% of them seen just once; the ten biggest clones take up roughly a fifth. This CDR3 is built from 14 residues. The V and J ends lost 2 bases and 10 bases respectively, with 16 bases between them. CDR1 and CDR2 (germline): MDHEN, SYDVKM. Regarding this clone: Its antigen is not known.

Study conclusions and caveats: In about 90% of the 16 patients, blood comparison separated tumor from normal breast.

This sequence originates from a person aged 35 to 50 with breast cancer. The chain joins TRBV28 to TRBJ2-3; D is undetermined. The sample consisted of breast tumor tissue. In DNA form, the CDR3 reads TGTGCCAGCAGTTTAGGGGTAGGATCTAGTGCGCAGTATTTT. It encodes CASSLGVGSSAQYF.